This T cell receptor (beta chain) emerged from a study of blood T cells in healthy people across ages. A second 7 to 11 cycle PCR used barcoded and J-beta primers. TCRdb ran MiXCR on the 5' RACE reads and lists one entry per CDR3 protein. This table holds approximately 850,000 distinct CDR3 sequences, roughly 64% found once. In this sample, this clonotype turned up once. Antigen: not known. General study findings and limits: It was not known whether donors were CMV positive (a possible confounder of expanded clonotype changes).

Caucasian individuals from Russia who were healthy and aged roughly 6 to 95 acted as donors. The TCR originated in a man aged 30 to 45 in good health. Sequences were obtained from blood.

CDR3 loop: CASGPGGSNEKLFF. As DNA, the CDR3 is TGTGCCAGCGGCCCAGGGGGGAGTAATGAAAAACTGTTTTTT. The chain is built from TRBV7-2 and TRBJ1-4; the match to TRBD1 covers 7 bases. Germline CDR1 and CDR2: SGHTA and FQGNSA. Germline trimming cut 8 bases from V and 4 bases from J; bases unmatched to any gene: 7. The CDR3 covers 14 residues.